This T cell receptor beta chain was sequenced for a study of blood T cell repertoires in COVID-19. The ends were cut back, 0 bases at V and 7 bases at J, with 13 bases in the middle. From germline, CDR1 is SGHDT and CDR2 YYEEEE. This CDR3 region has 14 residues. Produced via immunoSEQ multiplex PCR; TCRdb's table is partial and in-frame only. The sample has about 190,000 clones, around 85% seen once. Sequencing was carried out using peripheral blood. The chain links TRBV5-6 to TRBJ1-2; D is perhaps TRBD1 (5 bases). This clonotype originated in a man aged 50-59 years who had recovered from COVID-19. CDR3 bases: TGTGCCAGCAGCTTGGGATACGGAGGGACTGGCTACACCTTC. It translates to CASSLGYGGTGYTF.